Listed below are T cell receptor beta chains from one sample, sequenced in a study of blood T cell repertoires in COVID-19. Repertoires were generated with immunoSEQ multiplex PCR, while TCRdb's copy carries only in-frame clones and drops some. The sample comprises 200,000 to 250,000 clones, 86% of which are singletons, and approximately 2% rests with the top ten. The sequenced material came from peripheral blood. These receptors originate from a young man who had recovered from COVID-19. CDR3s include the opening cysteine and the closing phenylalanine or tryptophan. D genes are given only for firm matches. For some rows the clone size is stated as once, few or many, or as a class when expanded; others skip it.

>.|once|13|TRBJ2-1|TRBV12-3/TRBV12-4
TGTGCCAGCAGGACAACAGGGTACAATGAGCAGTTCTTC
CASRTTGYNEQFF
>TRBD2|once|16|TRBJ2-3|TRBV5-1
TGCGCCAGCAGCCCCATAGCGGGGGGGCGCACAGATACGCAGTATTTT
CASSPIAGGRTDTQYF
>.|.|15|TRBJ1-6|TRBV9
TGTGCCAGCAGTCACCCGGAGGGCTTCGATTCACCCCTCCACTTT
CASSHPEGFDSPLHF
>TRBD1|.|13|TRBJ2-1|TRBV5-1
TGCGCCAGCAGCGACAACAGGGGTAATGAGCAGTTCTTC
CASSDNRGNEQFF
>.|.|15|TRBJ1-5|TRBV7-2
TGTGCCAGCAGTTATTTGACAGGTCTCGATCAGCCCCAGCATTTT
CASSYLTGLDQPQHF
>.|.|14|TRBJ1-1|TRBV14
TGTGCCAGCAGTCGACGGGGGTGGGACACTGAAGCTTTCTTT
CASSRRGWDTEAFF
>.|.|17|TRBJ1-3|TRBV27
TGTGCCAGCCGACCAAGGGGGTCCGCCGCTTCTGGAAACACCATATATTTT
CASRPRGSAASGNTIYF
>TRBD1|.|16|TRBJ2-7|TRBV27
TGTGCCAGCAGTCGGGACAGGGGGCGCATTTTATACGAGCAGTACTTC
CASSRDRGRILYEQYF
>.|.|20|TRBJ2-1|TRBV10-3
TGTGCCATCACGCCGCTAGGAAGGGGCAGCGCTAACAGCTCCTACAATGAGCAGTTCTTC
CAITPLGRGSANSSYNEQFF
>.|once|15|TRBJ2-1|TRBV5-1
TGCGCCAGCAGCTTGGAGTGGACAGACTACAATGAGCAGTTCTTC
CASSLEWTDYNEQFF
>.|.|14|TRBJ2-2|TRBV10-1
TGCGCCAGCAGGTTAACAGTGGCCACCGGGGAGCTGTTTTTT
CASRLTVATGELFF
>TRBD1|.|17|TRBJ2-2|TRBV7-6
TGTGCCAGCAGCCTGACCCCGGGACAGGCAGACACCGGGGAGCTGTTTTTT
CASSLTPGQADTGELFF
>.|.|15|TRBJ1-1|TRBV10-3
TGTGCCATCACCGACCCTTTACTCCCAGGCACTGAAGCTTTCTTT
CAITDPLLPGTEAFF
>TRBD1|.|13|TRBJ2-7|TRBV12-3/TRBV12-4
TGTGCCAGCAGTTTTGGACAGGGCGCCGAGCAGTACTTC
CASSFGQGAEQYF